A selection of T cell receptor beta chains follows, all from one sample in a study of cytomegalovirus exposure and HLA in healthy donors. Some clones are missing from TCRdb's copy, which holds only in-frame ones; the method was immunoSEQ multiplex PCR. The sample consists of approximately 110,000 clones, around three quarters of them appearing once. Sequences were obtained from PBMCs. The receptors derive from a man aged 50-60 years in good health and CMV-seropositive. Each CDR3 is given with its conserved first and last residue. Fields, in order: J gene, D gene, V gene, clone size, CDR3 DNA, CDR3 protein. D genes are given only for firm matches. Clone size is given for some rows only: seen once, a few or many times, or a class if the clone is expanded.

TRBJ2-1 TRBD2 TRBV7-3 - TGTGCCAGCAGCCTCACTAGCGGGAGCGATGAGCAGTTCTTC CASSLTSGSDEQFF
TRBJ1-2 TRBD1 TRBV15 - TGTGCCACCAGCAGAGATCCCCAGGGGGCGCGGGTCTATGGCTACACCTTC CATSRDPQGARVYGYTF
TRBJ2-1 - TRBV2 - TGTGCCAGCAGTGACTCACGCGGGAACACCTACAATGAGCAGTTCTTC CASSDSRGNTYNEQFF
TRBJ1-1 TRBD1 TRBV18 - TGTGCCAGCTCACCACGGGGACAGGGGGTGGGGAACACTGAAGCTTTCTTT CASSPRGQGVGNTEAFF
TRBJ2-5 - TRBV7-8 - TGTGCCAGCAAACGAGGGGGGGGAAGGGAGACCCAGTACTTC CASKRGGGRETQYF
TRBJ1-3 TRBD1 TRBV5-5 - TGTGCCAGCAGCCACTCGACAGGGGCCAACTCTGGAAACACCATATATTTT CASSHSTGANSGNTIYF
TRBJ2-7 - TRBV5-1 - TGCGCCAGCAGCTTCAGCCCGGGGTCCGACGAGCAGTACTTC CASSFSPGSDEQYF
TRBJ2-7 TRBD1 TRBV19 - TGTGCCAGTAGTATCAGGGGGCCCACCTACGAGCAGTACTTC CASSIRGPTYEQYF
TRBJ2-3 - TRBV9 - TGTGCCAGCAGCGTAGGGACATCCCTAGGGGCGCAGTATTTT CASSVGTSLGAQYF
TRBJ2-7 - TRBV18 - TGTGCCAGCTCACCAGGGCCTGCCCCCTCCTACGAGCAGTACTTC CASSPGPAPSYEQYF
TRBJ1-2 TRBD1 TRBV7-3 - TGTGCCAGCAGCTTGACAGGGGCTAGTGGCTACACCTTC CASSLTGASGYTF
TRBJ2-1 TRBD2 TRBV30 - TGTGCCTGGAGTGTCCCTGACTGGCGAGCGGGAGCAAACTACAATGAGCAGTTCTTC CAWSVPDWRAGANYNEQFF
TRBJ2-7 TRBD1 TRBV27 - TGTGCCAGCAGTTCAAGGACAGGGGGTTTCTACGAGCAGTACTTC CASSSRTGGFYEQYF
TRBJ1-3 - TRBV7-9 once TGTGCCAGCAGCTTCGCCGGGGGAGACACCATATATTTT CASSFAGGDTIYF
TRBJ2-3 TRBD2 TRBV7-3 - TGTGCCAGCAGCCCCGGCCTAGCGGTTGATACGCAGTATTTT CASSPGLAVDTQYF
TRBJ2-3 TRBD2 TRBV2 - TGTGCCGGGACTAGCGGGTCAGATGATACGCAGTATTTT CAGTSGSDDTQYF
TRBJ1-1 - TRBV14 - TGTGCCAGCAGCCGCAGGGCAAGTGAAGCTTTCTTT CASSRRASEAFF
TRBJ2-3 - TRBV21-1 - TGTGCCAGCAGCAAAAGCTGGTGGGTAGCGGGGGAGCTCGCTAGCACAGATACGCAGTATTTT CASSKSWWVAGELASTDTQYF
TRBJ1-1 - TRBV9 - TGTGCCAGCAGCGTGACCCCGGGGGGACATACCTTTGACATGAACACTGAAGCTTTCTTT CASSVTPGGHTFDMNTEAFF
TRBJ1-6 TRBD1 TRBV4-2 - TGTGCCAGCAGCCCATCCGGGACAGGGCCTTCACCCCTCCACTTT CASSPSGTGPSPLHF
TRBJ1-1 - TRBV5-6 few TGTGCCAGCAGCGCCACTACAGGCTCGAACACTGAAGCTTTCTTT CASSATTGSNTEAFF
TRBJ2-7 TRBD1 TRBV28 - TGTGCCAGCAGCTCCGGGACAGAACCCTACGAGCAGTACTTC CASSSGTEPYEQYF
TRBJ1-1 - TRBV12-5 once TGTGCTAGTGGTCCTCCGGGGAGGGGCAGTGGAGCTTTCTTT CASGPPGRGSGAFF
TRBJ1-2 - TRBV5-6 - TGTGCCAGCAGCTTAGGAGGGGCAAGCGGCTACACCTTC CASSLGGASGYTF
TRBJ1-1 - TRBV7-2 - TGTGCCAGCAGCTTGGACAAGAACACTGAAGCTTTCTTT CASSLDKNTEAFF
TRBJ1-2 - TRBV4-1 few TGCGCCAGCAGCCAAGATAGGGAGGGTGGCTACACCTTC CASSQDREGGYTF
TRBJ2-7 - TRBV10-2 - TGCGCCACCTTTAGCGAGAGAGAAAGCGGCGAGCAGTACTTC CATFSERESGEQYF
TRBJ2-2 - TRBV5-1 - TGCGCCAGCAGCCCGGACACCACCTTGGGCGGGGAGCTGTTTTTT CASSPDTTLGGELFF
TRBJ1-1 - TRBV5-4 - TGTGCCAGCAGTCTGGACAGCAGAATGAACACTGAAGCTTTCTTT CASSLDSRMNTEAFF
TRBJ2-4 TRBD2 TRBV4-1 - TGCGCCAGCAGCCAGCCCGGGAGGGCGGGAGCCAAAAACATTCAGTACTTC CASSQPGRAGAKNIQYF
TRBJ2-2 TRBD1 TRBV5-1 - TGCGCCAGCAGCTTGAGGGGACAGGGGATCACCGGGGAGCTGTTTTTT CASSLRGQGITGELFF
TRBJ1-2 TRBD1 TRBV5-1 - TGCGCCAGCAGCACGGACAGGGGGCTGGGCTACACCTTC CASSTDRGLGYTF
TRBJ2-3 TRBD2 TRBV10-2 - TGCGCCAGCAGTGAAGAGGGCGAGAGCGGGGGGGCCAGAGATACGCAGTATTTT CASSEEGESGGARDTQYF
TRBJ1-1 - TRBV30 - TGTGCCTGGTTGGCGGGCCCTGGCACTGAAGCTTTCTTT CAWLAGPGTEAFF
TRBJ2-5 TRBD2 TRBV5-6 - TGTGCCAGCAGCTTGGCCGTCGCGGGGGGGCCGTCGTACCAAGAGACCCAGTACTTC CASSLAVAGGPSYQETQYF
TRBJ2-2 TRBD2 TRBV5-5 - TGTGCCAGCAGCTTGTGGCTAGCGGGAGGGCCGGTCGGGGAGCTGTTTTTT CASSLWLAGGPVGELFF
TRBJ1-6 TRBD1 TRBV6-1 - TGTGCCAGCAGCCCTGACAGGGGAGGTTCACCCCTCCACTTT CASSPDRGGSPLHF
TRBJ2-4 - TRBV4-1 - TGCGCCAGCAGCCAAGGAGAACTGCAAGCCAAAAACATTCAGTACTTC CASSQGELQAKNIQYF
TRBJ2-3 TRBD2 TRBV11-2 - TGTGCCAGCGGACCTAGCGGGATCTTAGATACGCAGTATTTT CASGPSGILDTQYF
TRBJ2-2 - TRBV13 - TGTGCCAGCAGCTTAGGCTCGGAGGGGGAGCTGTTTTTT CASSLGSEGELFF
TRBJ2-6 TRBD2 TRBV4-2 once TGTGCCAGCAGACCCCGGGTAGCGGGAGGGTCTGGGGCCAACGTCCTGACTTTC CASRPRVAGGSGANVLTF
TRBJ2-5 TRBD2 TRBV19 - TGTGCCAGTAGTATGGGGGGGGACCAAGAGACCCAGTACTTC CASSMGGDQETQYF
TRBJ2-1 TRBD2 TRBV5-4 - TGTGCCAGCAGCTTGGGCCTAGCGGGAGCTGAGCAGTTCTTC CASSLGLAGAEQFF
TRBJ1-2 TRBD1 TRBV28 few TGTGCCAGCAGCCCTACTAACAGGGGGGCCAACTATGGCTACACCTTC CASSPTNRGANYGYTF
TRBJ2-3 - TRBV5-6 - TGTGCCAGCAGCTCGCCGGCCGGACTTTCAGATACGCAGTATTTT CASSSPAGLSDTQYF
TRBJ2-1 TRBD1 TRBV11-3 few TGTGCCAGCAGCCCTCGGACAGGGGGCTACAATGAGCAGTTCTTC CASSPRTGGYNEQFF
TRBJ2-7 - TRBV10-3 - TGTGCCATCAGTGAGTTCGGGGTTGAGGGAGAGCAGTACTTC CAISEFGVEGEQYF
TRBJ1-5 - TRBV30 - TGTGCCTGGGCACAAGCGCGCAGGGGCCAGCCCCAGCATTTT CAWAQARRGQPQHF
TRBJ2-2 TRBD1 TRBV5-5 - TGTGCCAGCAGCCCCCGACAGGGACCGAACACCGGGGAGCTGTTTTTT CASSPRQGPNTGELFF
TRBJ2-7 TRBD2 TRBV29-1 - TGCAGCGTGGGGGAGGGAGACTACGAGCAGTACTTC CSVGEGDYEQYF
TRBJ2-5 - TRBV4-1 once TGCGCCAGCAGCCAAGCGAATTTGGGCAGTACCGGAGAGACCCAGTACTTC CASSQANLGSTGETQYF
TRBJ2-3 - TRBV15 - TGTGCCACCAGTCCCGACAGCAGCACAGATACGCAGTATTTT CATSPDSSTDTQYF
TRBJ2-3 - TRBV5-1 few TGCGCCAGCAGCTTGCTACTTAGCACAGATACGCAGTATTTT CASSLLLSTDTQYF
TRBJ1-1 - TRBV5-6 - TGTGCCAGCAGCTTGGTCTCAGGGCCCGAGAACACTGAAGCTTTCTTT CASSLVSGPENTEAFF
TRBJ2-3 - TRBV7-2 - TGTGCCAGCAGCTTAGCAGCGGGTAGCACAGATACGCAGTATTTT CASSLAAGSTDTQYF
TRBJ1-1 - TRBV11-3 - TGTGCCAGCAGCTTGACGCAGAGGACTGAAGCTTTCTTT CASSLTQRTEAFF
TRBJ2-6 - TRBV2 - TGTGCCAGCAGTTCTAACCGCTTCTCTGGGGCCAACGTCCTGACTTTC CASSSNRFSGANVLTF
TRBJ2-3 - TRBV27 - TGTGCCAGCAGTAGGGGCGTGAGCGCCTATACGCAGTATTTT CASSRGVSAYTQYF
TRBJ1-2 - TRBV5-1 - TGCGCCAGCAGCTTGGCCTTCACCGGCGGCTATGGCTACACCTTC CASSLAFTGGYGYTF
TRBJ2-2 TRBD1 TRBV10-3 few TGTGCCATCGGACAGGGACACACGAACACCGGGGAGCTGTTTTTT CAIGQGHTNTGELFF